This T cell receptor (beta chain) was identified in a study of cytomegalovirus exposure and HLA in healthy donors. Points from the study as a whole: In a later analysis, a missense DCLRE1C variant was linked to TCR beta V- and J-gene trimming. A few V segments could not be told apart, such as TRBV6-2 and TRBV6-3, and were left out. DRB1 had the most TCR associations and HLA-C the fewest, a later analysis found, with rates varying by HLA locus.

Remarks on this clone: Its antigen is as yet unknown.

PCR involved 60 Vbeta and 13 Jbeta primers. Only in-frame clones appear in the TCRdb table, and some are missing; sequencing was by immunoSEQ multiplex PCR. This sample contains around 130,000 clones. Germline values: CDR1 SGHRS, CDR2 YFSETQ. The CDR3 is 14 residues long. The junction had 6 bases not matched to a gene; V was cut back by 5 bases and J by 4 bases. This receptor was identified in a woman aged 60-75 years in good health and CMV-seronegative. The V and J genes are TRBV5-1 and TRBJ2-1, with 7 bases that match TRBD1. Sequences were obtained from PBMCs. The CDR3: CASRPGTDYNEQFF. CDR3 DNA sequence: TGCGCCAGCAGACCCGGGACAGATTACAATGAGCAGTTCTTC.